A single sample gave rise to the 2 T cell receptor beta chains below, sequenced in a study of human T cells and chemical hapten exposure. A single record per CDR3 protein comes from TCRdb applying MiXCR to the RACE reads. Seen here are around 80,000 distinct CDR3 sequences, around 8.7% observed once, and the top ten hold about 1.4%. Documented time point: healthy volunteer bleed at 6 weeks. The template was total RNA from unfractionated whole blood. The sample taken for sequencing was whole blood. The receptor set was obtained from a male donor in good health. Some clones in this sample may be carry-over from other donors' samples.

The rearrangement joins TRBV7-2 to TRBJ2-7, with TRBD2 matching over 8 bases. V gave up 5 bases and J gave up 4 bases; unmatched junction bases: 7. Germline V gene sequence: CDR1 SGHTA, CDR2 FQGNSA. CDR3 length equals 14 residues. The CDR3 sequence is CASSLTGGEYEQYF. The DNA of the CDR3 is TGTGCCAGCAGCCTGACCGGGGGGGAATACGAGCAGTACTTC.

Only a few counts were recorded for this clonotype. This sequence joins TRBV12-5 and TRBJ2-1; the match to TRBD1 covers 11 bases. Germline values: CDR1 LGHNT, CDR2 FRNRAP. This CDR3 contains 19 residues. The V and J ends lost 0 bases and 8 bases, in that order; junction bases with no gene match: 15. The CDR3 region is CASGLVWIISGQGGDEQFF. Written as DNA, the CDR3 is TGTGCTAGTGGTTTGGTATGGATTATTTCGGGACAGGGGGGCGATGAGCAGTTCTTC.